This T cell receptor beta chain was documented in a study of blood T cell repertoires in COVID-19. Study-wide context: Nucleic acid was either cDNA or gDNA, and it came from T cells, B-cell-depleted T cells, or PBMCs.

The V gene end was trimmed by 6 bases and the J gene end by 4 bases; junction bases not matched to a gene: 9. Germline V gene data show CDR1 as MNHEY and CDR2 as SVGAGI. The CDR3 has 15 residues. Methods used by the authors: Reference gene primer amplification yielded estimated nucleated cell counts. Repertoires were generated with immunoSEQ multiplex PCR, while TCRdb's copy carries only in-frame clones and drops some. V and J calls and clone size are given by that table; D and trimming were obtained from the DNA. The table shows some 250,000 clones, with approximately 90% occurring only once. The study counted Cohort 3 donors as recovered given two negative PCRs, clearance, or symptom resolution.

Specimen: PBMCs or T cells enriched from blood (not recorded which). This sequence was found in a man aged 35 to 55 who had recovered from COVID-19. The gene calls are TRBV6-5 and TRBJ2-1; TRBD1 matches 7 bases. Written as DNA, the CDR3 is TGTGCCAGCAGCCGAAGGACAGGTTTATACAATGAGCAGTTCTTC. Its translation is CASSRRTGLYNEQFF.